This TCR beta chain was sequenced for a study of glioma-infiltrating T cells after dendritic cell vaccination (dated by TCRdb to the mid-2010s). Notes on the research overall: The cohort included some 15 glioblastoma patients drawn from Phase I and II dendritic cell vaccination trials, of whom 9 were newly diagnosed and 6 had recurrent disease. Three intradermal dendritic cell vaccine injections were administered to patients at biweekly intervals in the arm below the axilla. TCR sequencing metrics, including TIL content and tumor-blood repertoire overlap, were correlated with survival after dendritic cell vaccination. Between the early 2000s and the early 2010s, the patients were given dendritic cell vaccination pulsed with autologous tumor lysate. To make the vaccine, monocyte-derived dendritic cells were cultured for six to eight days with IL-4 and GM-CSF and then pulsed overnight with autologous tumor lysate. Tumor-infiltrating lymphocyte content was quantified and tumor and blood repertoires were compared in dendritic cell-vaccinated glioblastoma patients by deep sequencing of TCR beta CDR3 regions. Study-level results and caveats: The cohort was small and heterogeneous, few patients had complete blood and tumor sets, and even fewer had initial-recurrent tumor pairs. The three-group TCR overlap response model was described as speculative and requiring prospective validation. TCR clonality showed no direct relationship with survival, which suggests that a diverse polyclonal response may matter. Higher estimated pretreatment TIL content predicted longer time to progression and overall survival after dendritic cell vaccination.

The germline V end is reduced by 5 bases and the J end by 8 bases; junction bases left unmatched: 10. Taken from the germline V gene, the CDR1 and CDR2 loops are SNHLY and FYNNEI. Spanning cysteine to phenylalanine, the CDR3 consists of 16 amino acids. Only the CDR3 DNA stays, 48 bases, in frame from base 1. Using the immunoSEQ assay, TCRB CDR3 regions were amplified from 2 to 2.5 micrograms of genomic DNA, or from all available DNA when less than that was on hand. The multiplex PCR employed 60 forward primers targeting TCR V beta segments and 13 reverse primers targeting J beta segments. Synthetic control templates were spiked into each sample at limiting dilution to estimate reads per starting template. The Illumina HiSeq System generated sequencing reads of 87 bp. The study's own analysis went as follows. PCR and sequencing errors were removed by merging closely related sequences with a nearest neighbor algorithm. TCR overlap was defined as the percentage of unique tumor TCR beta sequences that were also found in the peripheral blood of the same patient. Drawn from immuneACCESS, this table holds only the in-frame rearrangements with V and J called that TCRdb kept. Clones are partly lost; checked studies trace under half to an unresolved V gene and leave the rest unexplained. That table is the source of V, J and clone size, and D and trimming were worked out from the DNA. Present in this sample are more than 95,000 clones, approximately 84% of which were seen just once. The ten largest clones capture roughly 5.5% of the sample.

Explained via the paper, the time point label denotes: after dendritic cell vaccination, including at tumor progression/relapse. To be selected, patients needed enough residual fresh-frozen tumor tissue and more than two years of available survival data. None of the glioblastoma patients carried an isocitrate dehydrogenase mutation, although molecular status otherwise varied. PBMC were collected before vaccination, two weeks after the third vaccination, and at tumor progression when it occurred. The Qiagen DNeasy Blood extraction Kit was used for extraction of genomic DNA. With respect to this clone: This receptor's antigen is unknown. The sample holds no much larger clone one base away, and base qualities are not on file.

Here the chain combines TRBV2 and TRBJ2-3; the junction holds 13 bases that match TRBD2. Source: blood, taken after dendritic cell vaccination. The receptor was derived from a human donor with glioblastoma. The DNA sequence reads TGTGCCAGCAGTAGGACTAGCGGGGGCATTGGAGGTACGCAGTATTTT. The resulting protein is CASSRTSGGIGGTQYF.